The 7 T cell receptor beta chains below were found in one sample sequenced in a study of blood T cell repertoires in COVID-19. Sequencing was performed with immunoSEQ multiplex PCR; in TCRdb, only in-frame clones are kept and a portion is missing. The top ten clones hold under 3% of a sample with some 360,000 clones, over 75% of them seen once. The sequenced sample was peripheral blood. The receptors were sampled from an older woman with COVID-19, enrolled during active disease.

The chain uses TRBV5-1 and TRBJ2-3, with 10 nucleotides matching TRBD2. The germline CDR1 and CDR2 sequences are SGHRS and YFSETQ. Trimming at V came to 2 bases and at J to 3 bases, leaving 3 bases not matched to a gene. The CDR3 runs 15 residues. Written as DNA, the CDR3 is TGCGCCAGCAGCTTTAGCGGGGGGACTACAGATACGCAGTATTTT. Amino acid sequence: CASSFSGGTTDTQYF.

The rearrangement links TRBV2 to TRBJ2-2; 8 positions match TRBD2. The CDR3 totals 15 residues. The trim removed 6 bases at V and 0 bases at J, leaving 3 bases unmatched. In germline, CDR1 is SNHLY, CDR2 FYNNEI. The CDR3 sequence: CASRQAGANTGELFF. CDR3 nucleotides: TGTGCCAGCAGGCAAGCGGGGGCGAACACCGGGGAGCTGTTTTTT.

V is TRBV6-5 and J is TRBJ2-7; 8 positions agree with TRBD2. V trimming: 6 bases; J trimming: 0 bases; junction bases outside the gene matches: 4. Germline values: CDR1 MNHEY, CDR2 SVGAGI. CDR3 length: 14 amino acids. The CDR3 DNA follows: TGTGCCAGCAGGGCGGGGGGCAGCTCCTACGAGCAGTACTTC. The encoded protein is CASRAGGSSYEQYF.

For this clone: The same CDR3 can be traced to other DNA sequences in this sample. The chain is built from TRBV5-1 and TRBJ1-2; D might be TRBD1 (5 bases). The CDR3 spans 13 residues. Germline V gene sequence: CDR1 SGHRS, CDR2 YFSETQ. Trimming removed 2 bases at V and 2 bases at J, with 7 bases between. This chain's CDR3 is CASSLGENYGYTF. CDR3 nucleotides: TGCGCCAGCAGCTTAGGGGAAAACTATGGCTACACCTTC.

The chain has TRBV20-1 and TRBJ1-4, with a possible D match to TRBD1 (5 bases). With 3 bases removed from V and 6 bases from J, the gap between germline ends came to 17 bases. The length of the CDR3 is 15 residues. Germline V gene sequence: CDR1 DFQATT, CDR2 SNEGSKA (reference sequence). For the CDR3, the DNA is TGCAGTGCTAGTTTGGGCCCCCAGGGCTATGAAAAACTGTTTTTT. This translates into CSASLGPQGYEKLFF.

V usage is TRBV6-6 and J usage is TRBJ1-2; 7 bases are a match to TRBD1. V was clipped by 0 bases and J by 5 bases; unmatched bases: 6. The CDR3 length is 15 residues. Germline lookup yields CDR1 MNHNY and CDR2 SVGAGI (reference sequence). This chain's CDR3 is CASSYSGRGLYGYTF. In DNA form, the CDR3 reads TGTGCCAGCAGTTACTCCGGGAGGGGGCTGTATGGCTACACCTTC.

The chain has TRBV28 and TRBJ1-2; maybe TRBD1 (5 bases). There are 11 residues in the CDR3. Germline lookup yields CDR1 MDHEN and CDR2 SYDVKM. V was trimmed by 11 bases and J by 8 bases, leaving 15 bases between them. This CDR3 reads CACSVGQGYTF. CDR3 bases: TGTGCCTGCTCAGTGGGGCAGGGCTACACCTTC.